The T cell receptor (beta chain) described here comes from a study of blood T cell repertoires in COVID-19. Germline CDR1 and CDR2: SGHNT and YYREEE (reference sequence). Trimming removed 3 bases from V and 4 bases from J; junction bases left unmatched: 10. The CDR3 contains 16 residues. Some clones are missing from TCRdb's copy, which holds only in-frame ones; the method was immunoSEQ multiplex PCR. The sample shows 200,000 or so clones, approximately 84% of them seen only once. The sample comprised peripheral blood. The chain has TRBV5-4 and TRBJ2-7; 10 bases map to TRBD2. The receptor was isolated from a human donor with acute or convalescent COVID-19. The donor label of this sample is uncertain. For the CDR3, the DNA is TGTGCCAGCAGCTACTCAGTGACTAGCGGGCGGTACGAGCAGTACTTC. Translation: CASSYSVTSGRYEQYF.